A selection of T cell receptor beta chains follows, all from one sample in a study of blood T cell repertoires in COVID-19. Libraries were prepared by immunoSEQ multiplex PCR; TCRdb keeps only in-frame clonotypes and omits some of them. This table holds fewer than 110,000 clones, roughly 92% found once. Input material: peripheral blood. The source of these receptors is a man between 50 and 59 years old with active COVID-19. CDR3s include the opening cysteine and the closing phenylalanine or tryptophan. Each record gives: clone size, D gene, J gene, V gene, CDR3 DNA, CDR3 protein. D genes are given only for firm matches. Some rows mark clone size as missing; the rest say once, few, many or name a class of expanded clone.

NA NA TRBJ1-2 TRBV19 TGTGCCAGTACCCTGGGCAGTGACTATGGCTACACCTTC CASTLGSDYGYTF
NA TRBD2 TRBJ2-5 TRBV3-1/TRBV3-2 TGTGCCAGCAGCCAAGAACCGGGACTAGCCATTCAGACCCAGTACTTC CASSQEPGLAIQTQYF
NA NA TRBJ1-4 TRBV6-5 TGTGCCAGCAGGGCTTACCTTGGAACTAATGAAAAACTGTTTTTT CASRAYLGTNEKLFF
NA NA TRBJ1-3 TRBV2 TGTGCCAGCAGTCTAAATTCGGGTGGACAGGGAAACACCATATATTTT CASSLNSGGQGNTIYF
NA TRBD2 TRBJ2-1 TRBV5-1 TGCGCCAGCAGCGTCGGACTAGCGGGCTGGAATGAGCAGTTCTTC CASSVGLAGWNEQFF
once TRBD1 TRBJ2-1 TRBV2 TGTGCCAGCCGGGACAGCTCCTACAATGAGCAGTTCTTC CASRDSSYNEQFF
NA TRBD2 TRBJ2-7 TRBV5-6 TGTGCCAGCAGCAACCCCCCCATCGCGGGAGGGTCCTACGAGCAGTACTTC CASSNPPIAGGSYEQYF
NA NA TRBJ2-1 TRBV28 TGTGCCAGCAGTCCTTGGCCCCCTGAGCAGTTCTTC CASSPWPPEQFF
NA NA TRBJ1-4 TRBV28 TGTGCCAGCAGTGAGGCGGGACGGAGAAATGAAAAACTGTTTTTT CASSEAGRRNEKLFF
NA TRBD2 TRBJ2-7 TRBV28 TGTGCCAGCAGTTTCGGGCTAGCGGGACCTACGAACGCCTACGAGCAGTACTTC CASSFGLAGPTNAYEQYF
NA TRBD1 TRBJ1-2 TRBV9 TGTGCCAGCAGCGTGTCAGGGGGTGGCTATGGCTACACCTTC CASSVSGGGYGYTF
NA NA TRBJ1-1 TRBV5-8 TGTGCCAGCAGCTCCGACAGGCCATCTGACACTGAAGCTTTCTTT CASSSDRPSDTEAFF
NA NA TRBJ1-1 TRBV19 TGTGCCAGTAGACCCCCCCTAGTGAACACTGAAGCTTTCTTT CASRPPLVNTEAFF
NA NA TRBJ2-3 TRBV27 TGTGCCAGCAGTTTACCCGACGGCACGGGAGCTGGCGCAGATACGCAGTATTTT CASSLPDGTGAGADTQYF
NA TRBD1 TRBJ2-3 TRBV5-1 TGCGCCAGCAGCACCGGGGACAGGACGATCTCTAGAACTAGCACAGATACGCAGTATTTT CASSTGDRTISRTSTDTQYF
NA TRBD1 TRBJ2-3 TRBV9 TGTGCCAGCAGCCACGAACCCGGGACAGGGGGCGCAGATACGCAGTATTTT CASSHEPGTGGADTQYF
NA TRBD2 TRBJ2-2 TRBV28 TGTGCCAGCTCAGTGCCTAGCGGGACGGTCGGGGAGCTGTTTTTT CASSVPSGTVGELFF
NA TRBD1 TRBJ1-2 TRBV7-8 TGTGCCAGCAGCGCGGGGACAGGCAGCCGCTACACCTTC CASSAGTGSRYTF
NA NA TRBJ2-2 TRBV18 TGTGCCAGCTCACCCGCTCAGGCCCCCGGGGAGCTGTTTTTT CASSPAQAPGELFF
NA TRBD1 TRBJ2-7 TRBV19 TGTGCCAGTAGTATAGTTCCAGGGGGCATCTACGAGCAGTACTTC CASSIVPGGIYEQYF
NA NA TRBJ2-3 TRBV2 TGTGCCAGCAGTGAAAGGGGAAGGGGCGATACGCAGTATTTT CASSERGRGDTQYF
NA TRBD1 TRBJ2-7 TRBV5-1 TGCGCCAGCAGCTTGGGGACAGGGGCTTACGGGGAGCAGTACTTC CASSLGTGAYGEQYF
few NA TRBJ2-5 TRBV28 TGTGCCAGCAACTTCAGGGGAATGGGGGAGACCCAGTACTTC CASNFRGMGETQYF
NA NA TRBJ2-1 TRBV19 TGTGCCAGTAACACGTACAATGAGCAGTTCTTC CASNTYNEQFF
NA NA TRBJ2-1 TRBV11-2 TGTGCCAGCACCACCGAGGAGGCGGTTAGTGAGCAGTTCTTC CASTTEEAVSEQFF
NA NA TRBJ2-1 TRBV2 TGTGCCAGCAGTGAATTCGGGAATGAGCAGTTCTTC CASSEFGNEQFF
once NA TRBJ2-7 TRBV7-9 TGTGCCAGCAGCCCCGGAGGGTACGAGCAGTACTTC CASSPGGYEQYF
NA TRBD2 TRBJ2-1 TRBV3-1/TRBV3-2 TGTGCCAGCAGCGCGGAACACCCAAAACTAGCGGGAGCTCTCTACAATGAGCAGTTCTTC CASSAEHPKLAGALYNEQFF
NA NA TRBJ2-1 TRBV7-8 TGTGCCAGCAGCTTCCCGGCCGACTACCGTGGGGATGAGCAGTTCTTC CASSFPADYRGDEQFF
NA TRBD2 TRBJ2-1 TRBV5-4 TGTGCCAGCAGCTTGGGGGGACTAGCGGAACAGTTCTTC CASSLGGLAEQFF
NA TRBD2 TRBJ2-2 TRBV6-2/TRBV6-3 TGTGCCAGCAGTTCTAGCGGGAGGAACACCGGGGAGCTGTTTTTT CASSSSGRNTGELFF
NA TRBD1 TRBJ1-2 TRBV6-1 TGTGCCAGCAGTGAAGCCCCAGGGGGCTATGGCTACACCTTC CASSEAPGGYGYTF
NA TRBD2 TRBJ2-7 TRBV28 TGTGCCAGCAGTTTATTCAGCGGGAAGTGGGAGCAGTACTTC CASSLFSGKWEQYF
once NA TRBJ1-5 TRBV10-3 TGTGCCCTCGCGACAAGCAATCAGCCCCAGCATTTT CALATSNQPQHF
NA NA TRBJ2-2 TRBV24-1 TGTGCCACCAGTGATTTTGCGGGTTCTTCATTCGACACCGGGGAGCTGTTTTTT CATSDFAGSSFDTGELFF
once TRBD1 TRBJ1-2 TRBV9 TGTGCCAGCAGCCACAGACAGGGGGGCGGCTACACCTTC CASSHRQGGGYTF
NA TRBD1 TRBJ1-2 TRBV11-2 TGTGCCAGCAGCTTACCTGACAGGGCTAACTATGGCTACACCTTC CASSLPDRANYGYTF
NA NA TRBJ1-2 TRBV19 TGTGCCAGTTCGCGGTTTCGAACCCAAAGATATGGCTACACCTTC CASSRFRTQRYGYTF
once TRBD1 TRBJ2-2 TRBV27 TGTGCCAGCAGGGGGACAGCGACATCAAACACCGGGGAGCTGTTTTTT CASRGTATSNTGELFF
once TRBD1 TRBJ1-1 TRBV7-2 TGTGCCAGCAGTAAATTCAGGGGGCGAGCTTTCTTT CASSKFRGRAFF
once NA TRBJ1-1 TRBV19 TGTGCCAGTAGTTCCCCGGGACAAGGAATGGAAGCTTTCTTT CASSSPGQGMEAFF
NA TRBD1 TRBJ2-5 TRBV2 TGTGCCAGCAGTTTGACAGGGGGCTTAAGAGAGACCCAGTACTTC CASSLTGGLRETQYF
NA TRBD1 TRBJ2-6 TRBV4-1 TGCGCCAGCAGCCAACCTTCGGGACAGGGGGTCGGGGCCAACGTCCTGACTTTC CASSQPSGQGVGANVLTF
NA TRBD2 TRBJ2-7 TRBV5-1 TGCGCCAGCAGCTTGCCCAGCGGGAGGTCCTTTTACGAGCAGTACTTC CASSLPSGRSFYEQYF
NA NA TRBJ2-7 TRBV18 TGTGCCAGCTCACCACCGGTCTCAGGGTACGGCGAGCAGTACTTC CASSPPVSGYGEQYF
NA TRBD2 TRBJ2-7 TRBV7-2 TGTGCCAGCAGCTTAGCTGGGCTAGCGGGAGCCGAGCAGTACTTC CASSLAGLAGAEQYF
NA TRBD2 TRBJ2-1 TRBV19 TGTGCCAGTTCGGGGACTAGCGGGATGAATGAGCAGTTCTTC CASSGTSGMNEQFF
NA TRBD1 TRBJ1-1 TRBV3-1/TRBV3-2 TGTGCCAGCAGCAGGGGGCTCGACACTGAAGCTTTCTTT CASSRGLDTEAFF